This TCR beta chain comes out of a study of cytomegalovirus exposure and HLA in healthy donors. Findings and limits, study-wide: More clonal expansion characterized HLA-associated TCR beta chains than equally common others in a later analysis.

There are 15 residues in the CDR3. Germline loops: CDR1 SNHLY, CDR2 FYNNEI. V lost 5 bases and J lost 0, with 13 bases in between. A single count supports this clone. No antigen is known for it. 13 Jbeta primers and 60 Vbeta primers were used for the PCR. Data came from immunoSEQ multiplex PCR; TCRdb stores just in-frame clones and leaves some out. The repertoire holds about 93,000 clones, over 60% seen once, with about 6% in the top ten. The rearrangement links TRBV2 to TRBJ1-1, with D possibly being TRBD1 (6 bases). The origin of this receptor is a boy aged 5 to 17 in good health and CMV-seropositive. Sequencing was performed on PBMCs. The CDR3 is CASSTTGSLNTEAFF. The CDR3 DNA follows: TGTGCCAGCAGTACTACAGGGTCGCTGAACACTGAAGCTTTCTTT.